This T cell receptor (beta chain) was profiled in a study of cytomegalovirus exposure and HLA in healthy donors. Whole-study context: The use of the same platform for the roughly 120 validation repertoires and the 550 to 700 first-cohort repertoires was reported by a later analysis. Whole-study results and caveats: According to a subsequent analysis, TCR clusters identified in the first cohort showed a tendency to co-occur across the 100 to 150 validation repertoires. The study flagged some 180 TCR beta chains as cytomegalovirus-associated.

Per germline, CDR1 SGHDT and CDR2 YYEEEE. The CDR3 has 17 residues. Trimming removed 1 base from V and 7 bases from J, with 21 bases in between. The approximately 120-subject validation cohort, separate from the 666-subject first cohort, included the donors. This clone came up once. No antigen is known for it. Method: immunoSEQ multiplex PCR; TCRdb's copy keeps in-frame clones and lacks some. Of some 110,000 clones listed, 88% are singletons. This sequence joins TRBV5-6 and TRBJ2-1; D may be TRBD2 (5 bases). Sequencing input: PBMCs. The TCR was taken from a man aged 18 to 29 in good health and CMV-seronegative. This chain's CDR3 is CASSLLLVGGNKNEQFF. For the CDR3, the DNA is TGTGCCAGCAGCTTGCTTCTAGTAGGAGGTAATAAAAATGAGCAGTTCTTC.